The 9 T cell receptor beta chains presented below share a single source sample, sequenced in a study of shared clonotypes between healthy human individuals. Assay: immunoSEQ multiplex PCR; the TCRdb copy retains only in-frame clones and omits some. The sample contains around 2,100,000 clones, about 95% of which appear only once. CD45RO-negative, CCR7-positively selected cells formed the naive CD8 fraction, excluding terminally differentiated effector memory CD45RA+ cells. Sequencing was performed on naive CD8+ T cells sorted from blood. The receptor set was obtained from a man aged 18 to 35 in good health.

This chain links TRBV11-3 with TRBJ2-2; no firm D call. V lost 2 bases and J 7 bases, leaving 8 bases between the germline ends. CDR1 is SGHNT, CDR2 YENEEA, per germline. This CDR3 contains 13 residues. In nucleotides, the CDR3 is TGTGCCAGCAGCTTAACTGGGAACGGGGAGCTGTTTTTT. Translated: CASSLTGNGELFF.

Note on this clone: Within the sample, other DNA sequences also encode this same CDR3. The chain combines TRBV27 with TRBJ2-7; D is unresolved. The CDR3 runs to 12 residues. CDR1 MNHEY and CDR2 SMNVEV come from the germline V gene (reference sequence). Trimming stripped 6 bases from V and 4 bases from J, with 10 bases between. DNA of the CDR3: TGTGCCAGCAGCCCCACCCCGTACGAGCAGTACTTC. Its translation is CASSPTPYEQYF.

The rearrangement joins TRBV10-3 to TRBJ2-5; 7 nucleotides align to TRBD1. CDR3 length: 16 amino acids. The V gene end was trimmed by 0 bases and the J gene end by 5 bases; junction bases not matched to a gene: 9. CDR1 ENHRY and CDR2 SYGVKD come from the germline V gene. The CDR3 DNA sequence: TGTGCCATCAGTGAGTCCAAGGGGGCACCGGGGGAGACCCAGTACTTC. Encoded protein: CAISESKGAPGETQYF.

The chain recombines TRBV5-6 with TRBJ1-5; D is unclear. Trimming left V 4 bases short and J 0 bases short, with 11 bases between. The CDR3 contains 15 residues. CDR1 and CDR2 from the germline V gene are SGHDT and YYEEEE. Here the CDR3 DNA reads TGTGCCAGCAGCATTGTGTCGGATAGCAATCAGCCCCAGCATTTT. Translation: CASSIVSDSNQPQHF.

This clone showed up just once. CDR3 in DNA: TGTGCCAGCAGCCCCCGGGGCGGACTAGCGGGGGGATATAGCACAGATACGCAGTATTTT. It translates to CASSPRGGLAGGYSTDTQYF. The chain has TRBV7-8 and TRBJ2-3, with 14 bases identical to TRBD2. Trimming removed 5 bases from V and 0 bases from J; junction bases left unmatched: 13. This CDR3 contains 20 residues. From germline, CDR1 is SGHVS and CDR2 FQNEAQ.

As concerns this clone: This specimen includes other DNA sequences encoding the same CDR3. The chain uses TRBV5-1 and TRBJ2-7; no reliable D call. Germline CDR1 SGHRS, CDR2 YFSETQ. The CDR3 has 13 residues. V was pared by 2 bases and J by 0 bases, with 6 bases between. The CDR3 sequence: CASSLAGSYEQYF. The CDR3 nucleotides are TGCGCCAGCAGCTTAGCAGGCTCCTACGAGCAGTACTTC. The full variable domain, its missing parts supplied by reference TRBV5-1 and TRBJ2-7, is KAGVTQTPRYLIKTRGQQVTLSCSPISGHRSVSWYQQTPGQGLQFLFEYFSETQRNKGNFPGRFSGRQFSNSRSEMNVSTLELGDSALYLCASSLAGSYEQYFGPGTRLTVT.

CDR3 protein: CASSLAGSLYEQYF. The CDR3 nucleotides read TGTGCCAGCAGCTTGGCAGGGAGTCTCTACGAGCAGTACTTC. The chain recombines TRBV5-5 with TRBJ2-7, with D perhaps TRBD1 or TRBD2 (5 bases each). Germline CDR1 is SGHKS and CDR2 is YYEKEE (reference sequence). This CDR3 region has 14 residues. Trimming cost V 0 bases and J 3 bases, with 10 bases left between them.

As for this clone: The sample has other DNA sequences that encode this CDR3 too. The rearrangement joins TRBV11-2 to TRBJ2-7; weak D call: TRBD1 (6 bases). The CDR3 length is 13 residues. With 3 bases removed from V and 3 bases from J, the gap between germline ends came to 9 bases. Germline V gene lookup returns CDR1 SGHAT and CDR2 FQNNGV. CDR3 protein: CASSLGHSYEQYF. The CDR3 DNA follows: TGTGCCAGCAGCTTGGGACACAGCTACGAGCAGTACTTC.

The rearrangement links TRBV7-9 to TRBJ2-3, with TRBD2 identical over 12 bases. V lost 1 base, J lost 4 bases, and 9 bases stayed unmatched. The CDR3 spans 18 residues. Germline assignment: CDR1 SEHNR and CDR2 FQNEAQ (reference sequence). The CDR3 bases are TGTGCCAGCAGCTTAGGGCTAGCGGGGGGGCGGTCCCCAGATACGCAGTATTTT. Its protein product is CASSLGLAGGRSPDTQYF.